A single sample is the source of the 8 T cell receptor beta chains below, sequenced in a study of shared clonotypes between healthy human individuals (dated by TCRdb to the early 2020s). CD8 naive samples consisted of CD45RO-negative cells that were positively selected for CCR7, yielding a CD45RA+CCR7+ population without TemRA cells. Library construction relied on the immunoSEQ multiplex PCR assay. Imported from immuneACCESS, the table was reduced by TCRdb to in-frame sequences with V and J called. These copies leave out some clones; in studies compared against another copy, an unresolved V gene accounts for under half, and the cause of the remainder is not known. The table for this sample lists about 2.2 million clones; just over 90% of them were counted only once. Under 2% of the sample belongs to the ten largest clones. The source material was naive CD8+ T cells from PBMCs. The cell subset or site label, read with the paper, signifies: CD45RA+CCR7+. These receptors were collected from a man aged 18 to 35 in good health. Some clones in this sample may be carry-over from other donors' samples.

This rearrangement joins TRBV27 to TRBJ2-7; no clear D. Trimming took off 2 bases at V and 1 base at J, with 12 bases between the two ends. CDR1 and CDR2 (germline): MNHEY, SMNVEV (reference sequence). The length of the CDR3 is 15 residues. CDR3 protein: CASSLSSAGSYEQYF. The CDR3 DNA sequence: TGTGCCAGCAGTTTAAGCTCTGCCGGTTCCTACGAGCAGTACTTC.

The gene calls are TRBV11-2 and TRBJ1-4; possible D gene TRBD1, 5 bases. Per the germline V gene, CDR1 is SGHAT and CDR2 is FQNNGV. This CDR3 contains 14 residues. The V and J ends lost 6 bases and 3 bases respectively, with 11 bases between them. The CDR3 bases are TGTGCCAGCAGGGGGGGTTCGGCTAATGAAAAACTGTTTTTT. Amino acid sequence: CASRGGSANEKLFF.

V gene TRBV29-1 combines with J gene TRBJ2-1; the D is unclear. The CDR3 totals 15 residues. Trimming shortened V by 4 bases and J by 1 base, and 14 bases separated the two germline ends. Germline loops: CDR1 SQVTM, CDR2 ANQGSEA. The CDR3 DNA sequence: TGCAGCGTTGCAGGAGTACGGATGTCCTACAATGAGCAGTTCTTC. Translating it yields CSVAGVRMSYNEQFF.

This chain connects TRBV20-1 to TRBJ2-7, with D hard to call. CDR1 is DFQATT, CDR2 SNEGSKA, per germline (reference sequence). CDR3 length equals 11 residues. Trimming stripped 2 bases from V and 3 bases from J, with 5 bases between. CDR3 loop: CSARFDYEQYF. The CDR3 DNA sequence: TGCAGTGCTAGATTTGACTACGAGCAGTACTTC.

J is TRBJ2-1 and V is TRBV7-9; D tentatively reads TRBD1 or TRBD2 (5 bases each). The V end was cut by 5 bases, the J end by 9 bases, with 17 bases between. This CDR3 is built from 14 residues. Germline V gene sequence: CDR1 SEHNR, CDR2 FQNEAQ (reference sequence). The CDR3 DNA sequence: TGTGCCAGCAGCCCCACCGGGACCATACTTGAGCAGTTCTTC. It yields the protein CASSPTGTILEQFF.

The chain links TRBV28 to TRBJ2-1; TRBD2 matches at 12 bases. Germline V gives CDR1 MDHEN, CDR2 SYDVKM. The V and J ends lost 5 bases and 5 bases, in that order; junction bases with no gene match: 7. The CDR3 runs 16 residues. The CDR3 nucleotides read TGTGCCAGCAGTCCCCTAGCGGGAGGGGCCCACAATGAGCAGTTCTTC. Residues: CASSPLAGGAHNEQFF.

Note on this clone: This sample includes further DNA sequences coding for the same CDR3. The rearrangement links TRBV7-9 to TRBJ2-5, with D perhaps assigned TRBD1 or TRBD2 (5 bases each). CDR3 size: 14 residues. The V and J ends lost 5 bases and 2 bases respectively, with 12 bases between them. Germline lookup yields CDR1 SEHNR and CDR2 FQNEAQ (reference sequence). CDR3 protein: CASSQGGLQETQYF. In nucleotides, the CDR3 is TGTGCCAGCAGCCAGGGCGGGCTGCAAGAGACCCAGTACTTC.

V gene TRBV6-5 combines with J gene TRBJ2-2; no clear D. V was trimmed by 0 bases and J by 5 bases, leaving 7 bases between them. This CDR3 has 14 residues. Germline V gives CDR1 MNHEY, CDR2 SVGAGI. As DNA, the CDR3 is TGTGCCAGCAGTTACTCGACCCGGACCGGGGAGCTGTTTTTT. Amino acid sequence: CASSYSTRTGELFF.